Below, 7 T cell receptor beta chains from the same sample are listed, as sequenced in a study of control samples from healthy donors and cancer patients. Data came from immunoSEQ multiplex PCR; TCRdb stores just in-frame clones and leaves some out. The sample lists roughly 400,000 clones; 90% were seen once. The sample was PBMCs. Every receptor here comes from a man in his forties with head and neck cancer.

This chain connects TRBV12-3 or TRBV12-4 to TRBJ1-4; 9 nucleotides line up with TRBD1. V was clipped by 6 bases and J by 8 bases; unmatched bases: 1. The CDR3 is 12 residues long. In DNA, the CDR3 is TGTGCCAGCAGGACAGGGGGAGAAAAACTGTTTTTT. This encodes CASRTGGEKLFF.

This clone was seen more than once but under ten times. CDR3 in amino acids: CSVIPGTGWYEQYF. The DNA of the CDR3 is TGCAGCGTTATACCGGGGACAGGGTGGTACGAGCAGTACTTC. The rearrangement uses TRBV29-1 and TRBJ2-7; 9 bases line up with TRBD1. Germline loops: CDR1 SQVTM, CDR2 ANQGSEA. The V gene end was trimmed by 5 bases and the J gene end by 4 bases; junction bases not matched to a gene: 9. This CDR3 contains 14 residues.

The genes are TRBV6-5 and TRBJ1-1; unclear D gene. The length of the CDR3 is 13 residues. Per the germline V gene, CDR1 is MNHEY and CDR2 is SVGAGI. The V gene lost 2 bases and the J gene lost 1 base, with 5 bases spanning the gap. The CDR3 nucleotides are TGTGCCAGCAGTTACGGGCGGAACACTGAAGCTTTCTTT. Protein sequence: CASSYGRNTEAFF.

The chain combines TRBV19 with TRBJ1-2; TRBD1 aligns across 7 bases. The V gene end was trimmed by 11 bases and the J gene end by 6 bases; junction bases not matched to a gene: 9. The CDR3 sequence is 12 residues long. CDR1 and CDR2 (germline): LNHDA, SQIVND (reference sequence). CDR3 residues: CAARTGLNGYTF. The CDR3 region has the DNA TGTGCCGCCAGGACAGGTTTGAATGGCTACACCTTC.

The chain combines TRBV6-5 with TRBJ1-2, with 10 bases aligning to TRBD1. Germline assignment: CDR1 MNHEY and CDR2 SVGAGI. The V segment lost 6 bases and the J segment 8 bases; nucleotides outside the gene matches: 0. CDR3 length equals 11 residues. The CDR3 DNA sequence: TGTGCCAGCAGGACAGGGGGCGGCTACACCTTC. It is translated as CASRTGGGYTF.

The chain is built from TRBV5-6 and TRBJ2-7; D is ambiguous. V shed 0 bases and J shed 3 bases, with 4 bases lying between them. CDR1 is SGHDT and CDR2 is YYEEEE in the germline V gene. The CDR3 has 12 amino acids. The CDR3 sequence: CASSLGVYEQYF. As DNA, the CDR3 is TGTGCCAGCAGCTTGGGGGTCTACGAGCAGTACTTC.

The table lists this clone with a count of one. This chain links TRBV2 with TRBJ1-4; D unresolved. The CDR3 has 12 residues. The V gene lost 6 bases and the J gene lost 5 bases, with 7 bases spanning the gap. Germline-derived CDR1 and CDR2 are SNHLY and FYNNEI. In nucleotides, the CDR3 is TGTGCCAGCAGGTGGAGCAATGAAAAACTGTTTTTT. Its translation: CASRWSNEKLFF.